Each of the 23 T cell receptor beta chains below was sequenced from the same sample in a study of blood T cell repertoires in COVID-19. Generated by immunoSEQ multiplex PCR, the TCRdb table keeps only in-frame clones and is missing some. The sample has tens of thousands of clones, 70% to 90% seen once. The sequenced sample consisted of peripheral blood. These TCRs come from a man over 45 with active COVID-19.

The chain uses TRBV2 and TRBJ1-1, with D perhaps TRBD1 (6 bases). The CDR3 sequence is 13 residues long. The germline CDR1 and CDR2 sequences are SNHLY and FYNNEI. Trimming cost V 8 bases and J 5 bases, with 15 bases left between them. The CDR3 region has the DNA TGTGCCAGCGAACTACAGGGCAGGACTGAAGCTTTCTTT. Protein: CASELQGRTEAFF.

This sequence joins TRBV11-2 and TRBJ1-1; the D gene is possibly TRBD1 (6 bases). This CDR3 has 14 residues. V was shortened by 6 bases and J by 1 base, with 12 bases between the two germline ends. The germline V gene encodes CDR1 SGHAT and CDR2 FQNNGV. The CDR3 loop is CASSHLDRNTEAFF. Here the CDR3 DNA reads TGTGCCAGCAGTCACTTGGACAGGAACACTGAAGCTTTCTTT.

V usage is TRBV5-1 and J usage is TRBJ1-4; the D gene is possibly TRBD1 (5 bases). V was cut by 4 bases and J by 1 base, with 8 bases left in between. Germline loops: CDR1 SGHRS, CDR2 YFSETQ. The CDR3 covers 14 residues. The CDR3 coding sequence is TGCGCCAGCAGCAAGACAGTAACTAATGAAAAACTGTTTTTT. Protein product: CASSKTVTNEKLFF.

The chain combines TRBV2 with TRBJ2-2; 8 bases align to TRBD1. This CDR3 has 16 amino acids. The J segment lost 0 bases and the V segment lost 5 bases, leaving 5 bases of the junction unmatched. Germline values: CDR1 SNHLY, CDR2 FYNNEI. This CDR3 reads CASSPRGPTNTGELFF. CDR3 coding DNA: TGTGCCAGCAGTCCCAGGGGGCCCACGAACACCGGGGAGCTGTTTTTT.

The V call is TRBV18, the J call TRBJ2-1; 9 bases map to TRBD2. The CDR3 is made up of 17 amino acids. Germline V gene lookup returns CDR1 KGHSH and CDR2 LQKENI. J gave up 2 bases and V 0 bases, and 5 bases lay outside the gene matches. CDR3 coding DNA: TGTGCCAGCTCACCACCGGGAGCGGGGGGCCCCTACAATGAGCAGTTCTTC. Translated: CASSPPGAGGPYNEQFF.

V and J are TRBV27 and TRBJ2-2; the match to TRBD1 covers 7 bases. In germline, CDR1 is MNHEY, CDR2 SMNVEV (reference sequence). Germline trimming cut 4 bases from V and 6 bases from J; bases unmatched to any gene: 11. This CDR3 is built from 16 residues. The CDR3 protein is CASSWEADRRPGELFF. As DNA, the CDR3 is TGTGCCAGCAGTTGGGAAGCGGACAGGAGACCCGGGGAGCTGTTTTTT.

The chain links TRBV5-4 to TRBJ1-2; 7 bases fit TRBD1. CDR3 length: 13 amino acids. The J segment lost 8 bases and the V segment lost 5 bases, leaving 9 bases of the junction unmatched. Germline assignment: CDR1 SGHNT and CDR2 YYREEE (reference sequence). CDR3 DNA: TGTGCCAGCAGATCCGGGACAGTGTTCGGCTACACCTTC. Protein: CASRSGTVFGYTF.

The V call is TRBV19, the J call TRBJ1-6; D gene ambiguous. V lost 3 bases and J lost 0, with 12 bases in between. Germline V gene data show CDR1 as LNHDA and CDR2 as SQIVND (reference sequence). CDR3 size: 17 residues. Written as DNA, the CDR3 is TGTGCCAGTAGTATGGAGGGTCAGAGCTCCTATAATTCACCCCTCCACTTT. It translates to CASSMEGQSSYNSPLHF.

The chain uses TRBV27 and TRBJ1-1, with D possibly TRBD1 on 6 matching bases. CDR1 is MNHEY and CDR2 is SMNVEV in the germline V gene (reference sequence). This CDR3 region has 16 residues. The V end was cut by 7 bases, the J end by 1 base, with 19 bases between. CDR3 loop: CASNTRDTRRNTEAFF. The CDR3 region has the DNA TGTGCCAGCAACACGAGGGACACGCGGCGGAACACTGAAGCTTTCTTT.

This clone was seen once. This chain joins TRBV11-3 and TRBJ2-7; 10 nucleotides agree with TRBD2. This CDR3 is 15 amino acids long. J lost 3 bases, V lost 1 base, and 3 bases had no gene match. Germline loops: CDR1 SGHNT, CDR2 YENEEA. CDR3 residues: CASSLAGTSVYEQYF. DNA of the CDR3: TGTGCCAGCAGCTTAGCCGGGACTAGCGTCTACGAGCAGTACTTC. Full variable domain (missing parts from reference TRBV11-3 and TRBJ2-7): EAGVVQSPRYKIIEKKQPVAFWCNPISGHNTLYWYLQNLGQGPELLIRYENEEAVDDSQLPKDRFSAERLKGVDSTLKIQPAELGDSAVYLCASSLAGTSVYEQYFGPGTRLTVT.

This clone has more than one count but fewer than ten. The chain carries TRBV6-1 and TRBJ2-5; tentatively, D is TRBD1 (5 bases). This CDR3 has 14 amino acids. Per germline, CDR1 MNHNS and CDR2 SASEGT. V lost 1 base, J lost 7 bases, and 13 bases lay in between. CDR3 in DNA: TGTGCCAGCAGTGAAGATAGACAGTTAGGGACCCAGTACTTC. This codes for CASSEDRQLGTQYF.

The chain carries TRBV5-6 and TRBJ1-5; D unresolved. CDR1 SGHDT and CDR2 YYEEEE come from the germline V gene. The CDR3 runs 15 residues. V was shortened by 0 bases and J by 0 bases, with 7 bases between the two germline ends. The CDR3 region has the DNA TGTGCCAGCAGCTTGGGACTTGATAGCAATCAGCCCCAGCATTTT. Translating it yields CASSLGLDSNQPQHF.

The CDR3 sequence: CSARLAGGQYF. DNA for the CDR3: TGCAGTGCTAGACTAGCGGGGGGGCAGTATTTT. This chain links TRBV20-1 with TRBJ2-3; 11 bases are shared with TRBD2. The CDR3 is 11 amino acids. Looked up from germline, CDR1 is DFQATT and CDR2 is SNEGSKA (reference sequence). V was clipped by 2 bases and J by 11 bases; unmatched bases: 0.

The V and J genes are TRBV5-1 and TRBJ1-4; a possible D gene is TRBD1 (5 bases). Deletions cut 4 bases from V and 0 bases from J, with 10 bases between. Germline CDR1 is SGHRS and CDR2 is YFSETQ. This CDR3 has 15 amino acids. The CDR3 here is CASSPRVSTNEKLFF. For the CDR3, the DNA is TGCGCCAGCAGCCCCAGGGTTTCAACTAATGAAAAACTGTTTTTT.

The genes are TRBV27 and TRBJ2-2, with 7 bases fitting TRBD1. CDR1 MNHEY and CDR2 SMNVEV come from the germline V gene (reference sequence). The CDR3 spans 14 residues. V gave up 4 bases and J gave up 4 bases; unmatched junction bases: 3. CDR3 DNA: TGTGCCAGCAGTTGGGGACAGACCACCGGGGAGCTGTTTTTT. Protein sequence: CASSWGQTTGELFF.

V is TRBV9 and J is TRBJ2-5; 8 bases match TRBD2. This CDR3 is 15 amino acids long. With 2 bases clipped from V and 4 bases from J, the junction kept 7 bases outside the gene matches. Germline assignment: CDR1 SGDLS and CDR2 YYNGEE. The CDR3 sequence: CASSVRPTSGETQYF. CDR3 sequence (DNA): TGTGCCAGCAGCGTCAGACCCACTAGCGGAGAGACCCAGTACTTC. The whole variable domain, remainder taken from reference TRBV9 and TRBJ2-5, is DSGVTQTPKHLITATGQRVTLRCSPRSGDLSVYWYQQSLDQGLQFLIQYYNGEERAKGNILERFSAQQFPDLHSELNLSSLELGDSALYFCASSVRPTSGETQYFGPGTRLLVL.

This chain links TRBV11-2 with TRBJ1-6; TRBD1 aligns across 9 bases. V shed 2 bases and J 8 bases; nucleotides not matched to a gene: 4. The CDR3 covers 15 residues. CDR1 is SGHAT and CDR2 is FQNNGV in the germline V gene. The DNA of the CDR3 is TGTGCCAGCAGCTTACTTACAGGGGGCGATTCACCCCTCCACTTT. It yields the protein CASSLLTGGDSPLHF. The variable domain in full, completed from reference TRBV11-2 and TRBJ1-6, reads EAGVAQSPRYKIIEKRQSVAFWCNPISGHATLYWYQQILGQGPKLLIQFQNNGVVDDSQLPKDRFSAERLKGVDSTLKIQPAKLEDSAVYLCASSLLTGGDSPLHFGNGTRLTVT.

Written as DNA, the CDR3 is TGTGCCAGCAGTCAGGAGGGTGGTGAGCAGTTCTTC. It codes for CASSQEGGEQFF. J is TRBJ2-1 and V is TRBV12-3 or TRBV12-4, with D possibly being TRBD2 (6 bases). Trimming left V 5 bases short and J 9 bases short, with 11 bases between. This CDR3 region has 12 residues.

The V gene is TRBV7-2, the J gene TRBJ1-5; D may be TRBD1 (6 bases). Germline V gives CDR1 SGHTA, CDR2 FQGNSA. V lost 8 bases and J 2 bases, leaving 10 bases between the germline ends. There are 13 residues in the CDR3. In DNA, the CDR3 is TGTGCCAGCCGGGGGGCGGGCAATCAGCCCCAGCATTTT. The encoded protein is CASRGAGNQPQHF. The variable domain in full, with the rest retrieved from reference TRBV7-2 and TRBJ1-5, is GAGVSQSPSNKVTEKGKDVELRCDPISGHTALYWYRQSLGQGLEFLIYFQGNSAPDKSGLPSDRFSAERTGGSVSTLTIQRTQQEDSAVYLCASRGAGNQPQHFGDGTRLSIL.

The chain is built from TRBV6-1 and TRBJ1-1; possibly TRBD1 for D (5 bases). Trimming took 1 base from V and 3 from J, leaving 12 bases between them. CDR1 MNHNS and CDR2 SASEGT come from the germline V gene. The CDR3 covers 15 residues. CDR3 in DNA: TGTGCCAGCAGTGAAGGAATTGCAGGGTACACTGAAGCTTTCTTT. This encodes CASSEGIAGYTEAFF.

V gene TRBV5-1 combines with J gene TRBJ2-7; TRBD1 agrees at 9 bases. The CDR3 runs 15 residues. Germline CDR1 and CDR2: SGHRS and YFSETQ. V gave up 6 bases and J gave up 5 bases; unmatched junction bases: 12. The CDR3 is CASNTETGGGNEQYV. In DNA form, the CDR3 reads TGCGCCAGCAACACCGAGACAGGGGGAGGTAACGAGCAGTACGTC.

This chain links TRBV2 with TRBJ2-3; 7 bases are shared with TRBD2. The V and J ends lost 5 bases and 0 bases, in that order; junction bases with no gene match: 5. This CDR3 has 15 residues. In germline, CDR1 is SNHLY, CDR2 FYNNEI. The CDR3 nucleotides are TGTGCCAGCAGTCTGGCGGGGGTTAGCACAGATACGCAGTATTTT. Amino acid sequence: CASSLAGVSTDTQYF.

The gene calls are TRBV5-1 and TRBJ2-7; 9 positions match TRBD1. This CDR3 contains 13 residues. Germline V lookup: CDR1 SGHRS, CDR2 YFSETQ. Unmatched junction bases numbered 2, after V lost 5 bases and J lost 2 bases. The CDR3 coding sequence is TGCGCCAGCAGAGGGACAGGGACCTACGAGCAGTACTTC. The encoded protein is CASRGTGTYEQYF.